The clone carrying this T cell receptor beta chain was recorded a few times. The antigen remains unidentified. The data derive from a study of cytomegalovirus exposure and HLA in healthy donors. About the research overall: Assignment to the Caucasian-associated ancestry cluster applied to over 70% of the roughly 410 genotyped donors.

The study's findings and limits: Diagnosis of cytomegalovirus status made by the classifier reportedly showed high specificity and sensitivity.

The PCR employed 60 Vbeta primers together with 13 Jbeta primers. Measured with immunoSEQ multiplex PCR; TCRdb has only the in-frame clones, and not every one. The table has roughly 70,000 clones, roughly 70% seen once. The sequence came from a male donor in good health and CMV-seropositive. Specimen: PBMCs.

The CDR3 coding sequence is TGTGCGAATCCAGGGGTTACTGAAGCTTTCTTT. This sequence encodes CANPGVTEAFF. The V call is TRBV2, the J call TRBJ1-1; weak D call: TRBD1 (6 bases). CDR3 length equals 11 residues. Per the germline V gene, CDR1 is SNHLY and CDR2 is FYNNEI.